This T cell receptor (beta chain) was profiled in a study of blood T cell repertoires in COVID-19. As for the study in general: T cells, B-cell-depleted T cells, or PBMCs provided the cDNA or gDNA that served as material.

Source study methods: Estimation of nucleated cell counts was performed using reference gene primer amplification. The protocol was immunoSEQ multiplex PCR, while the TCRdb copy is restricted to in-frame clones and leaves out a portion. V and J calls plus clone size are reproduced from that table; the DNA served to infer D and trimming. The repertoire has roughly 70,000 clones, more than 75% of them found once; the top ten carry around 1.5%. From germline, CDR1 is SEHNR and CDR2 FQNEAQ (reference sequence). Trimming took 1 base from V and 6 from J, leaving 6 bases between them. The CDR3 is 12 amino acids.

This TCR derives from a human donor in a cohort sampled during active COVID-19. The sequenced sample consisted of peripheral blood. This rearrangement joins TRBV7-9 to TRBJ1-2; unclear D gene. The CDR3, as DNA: TGTGCCAGCAGCTTAGAGCGGAATGGCTACACCTTC. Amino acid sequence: CASSLERNGYTF. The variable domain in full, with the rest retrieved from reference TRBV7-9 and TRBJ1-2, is DTGVSQNPRHKITKRGQNVTFRCDPISEHNRLYWYRQTLGQGPEFLTYFQNEAQLEKSRLLSDRFSAERPKGSFSTLEIQRTEQGDSAMYLCASSLERNGYTFGSGTRLTVV.